These 16 T cell receptor beta chains were all obtained from the same sample, sequenced in a study of Ad26.COV2.S vaccination and SARS-CoV-2 variants. The data were produced by immunoSEQ multiplex PCR, yet TCRdb's version contains in-frame clones alone and is incomplete. The sample has more than 120,000 clones, 86% seen once; the top ten hold about 5%. This sample comprised peripheral blood, obtained after recovery from COVID-19. All receptors derive from a human donor who had recovered from COVID-19.

In DNA form, the CDR3 reads TGTGCCAGCAGCCCCTGGAGACAGGAAGGCGGCTATGGCTACACCTTC. Protein product: CASSPWRQEGGYGYTF. The rearrangement links TRBV7-9 to TRBJ1-2; maybe TRBD1 (6 bases). This CDR3 region has 16 residues. V lost 5 bases and J 4 bases, leaving 20 bases between the germline ends. The V gene's germline CDR1 is SEHNR and CDR2 FQNEAQ (reference sequence).

This clone turned up a few times. V gene TRBV29-1 combines with J gene TRBJ2-7, with D perhaps matching TRBD2 (6 bases). The germline V and J ends were trimmed by 7 bases and 4 bases, with 20 bases remaining between them. Germline CDR1 SQVTM, CDR2 ANQGSEA. The CDR3 is 14 residues long. CDR3 bases: TGCAGCGCGCGCGGGACGGATAACCTGTACGAGCAGTACTTC. Protein product: CSARGTDNLYEQYF.

The chain combines TRBV25-1 with TRBJ1-2; maybe TRBD1 (6 bases). Looked up from germline, CDR1 is MGHDK and CDR2 is SYGVNS. CDR3 length: 15 amino acids. V was trimmed by 8 bases and J by 3 bases, leaving 19 bases between them. The CDR3 loop is CASGGHRDTDYGYTF. The DNA for the CDR3 is TGTGCCAGCGGGGGGCACAGGGACACCGACTATGGCTACACCTTC.

This clone was counted between two and nine times. The genes are TRBV10-3 and TRBJ1-1, with D tentatively TRBD1 (5 bases). Germline lookup yields CDR1 ENHRY and CDR2 SYGVKD. The CDR3 runs 15 residues. Trimming removed 7 bases at V and 1 base at J, with 16 bases between. Written as DNA, the CDR3 is TGTGCCATCAACGACCGGGACGGGGGGAACACTGAAGCTTTCTTT. It is translated as CAINDRDGGNTEAFF.

The chain joins TRBV6-5 to TRBJ1-2; D gene ambiguous. V dropped 2 bases and J dropped 3 bases, with 13 bases sitting between them. CDR1 MNHEY and CDR2 SVGAGI come from the germline V gene. The CDR3 covers 15 residues. The CDR3 protein is CASSYSLAADYGYTF. The CDR3 DNA follows: TGTGCCAGCAGTTACAGCCTAGCAGCCGACTATGGCTACACCTTC.

This sequence joins TRBV3-1 (or the pseudogene TRBV3-2) and TRBJ2-6; D tentatively fits TRBD1 or TRBD2 (6 bases each). The CDR3 length is 16 residues. The V end lost 2 bases, the J end lost 3 bases, and 11 bases lay between the germline ends. Germline CDR1 LGHDT, CDR2 YNNKEL (reference sequence). CDR3 nucleotide sequence: TGTGCCAGCAGCCAATTAGGGGGGCGTGGGGCCAACGTCCTGACTTTC. It specifies CASSQLGGRGANVLTF.

The V and J genes are TRBV11-2 and TRBJ2-2; 8 bases are a match to TRBD2. This CDR3 comprises 15 residues. Germline lookup yields CDR1 SGHAT and CDR2 FQNNGV. The V gene end was trimmed by 5 bases and the J gene end by 5 bases; junction bases not matched to a gene: 7. The CDR3: CASSLGLAKTGELFF. The CDR3 region has the DNA TGTGCCAGCAGCCTTGGACTAGCCAAAACCGGGGAGCTGTTTTTT.

V and J are TRBV20-1 and TRBJ2-3; D is unresolved. Germline CDR1 DFQATT, CDR2 SNEGSKA (reference sequence). V lost 3 bases to trimming and J lost 2 bases, with 15 bases between them. The CDR3 runs to 15 residues. This chain's CDR3 is CSASRQRVTTDTQYF. The CDR3, as DNA: TGCAGTGCTAGTCGGCAGCGAGTAACCACAGATACGCAGTATTTT.

This sequence joins TRBV19 and TRBJ1-1, with D possibly matching TRBD1 (5 bases). Germline V CDR1 and CDR2: LNHDA, SQIVND (reference sequence). Trimming removed 5 bases at V and 5 bases at J, with 12 bases between. CDR3 length: 13 residues. This CDR3 is CASSSAEGTEAFF. The CDR3 DNA reads TGTGCCAGTAGTTCCGCGGAGGGGACTGAAGCTTTCTTT.

The rearrangement uses TRBV5-4 and TRBJ1-2; TRBD1 is a possible D gene (6 bases). This CDR3 has 15 residues. Germline CDR1 is SGHNT and CDR2 is YYREEE (reference sequence). Trimming cost V 7 bases and J 2 bases, with 18 bases left between them. CDR3: CASAEPGHNNYGYTF. Written as DNA, the CDR3 is TGTGCCAGCGCCGAACCGGGACATAACAACTATGGCTACACCTTC.

The rearrangement joins TRBV10-3 to TRBJ1-2; no clear D gene. The germline V gene has CDR1 ENHRY and CDR2 SYGVKD. This CDR3 region has 12 residues. Deletions cut 3 bases from V and 3 bases from J, with 5 bases between. The CDR3 DNA reads as TGTGCCATCAGTGATCGGGACTATGGCTACACCTTC. Its protein is CAISDRDYGYTF.

The chain is built from TRBV19 and TRBJ2-3; maybe TRBD2 (8 bases). The CDR3 runs 14 residues. Trimming took 7 bases from V and 5 from J, leaving 16 bases between them. CDR1 is LNHDA and CDR2 is SQIVND in the germline V gene (reference sequence). In DNA form, the CDR3 reads TGTGCCAGTACTACGGGAGGGGGCGTAGATACGCAGTATTTT. It yields the protein CASTTGGGVDTQYF.

V usage is TRBV7-2 and J usage is TRBJ2-3; TRBD1 aligns across 7 bases. The length of the CDR3 is 14 residues. CDR1 and CDR2 (germline): SGHTA, FQGNSA. Trimming at V came to 3 bases and at J to 1 base, leaving 1 base not matched to a gene. CDR3 loop: CASSFTGGTDTQYF. The CDR3 nucleotides are TGTGCCAGCAGCTTTACAGGGGGCACAGATACGCAGTATTTT.

The CDR3 loop is CASSPDRGLVITYNEQFF. The CDR3 DNA reads as TGTGCCAGCAGTCCCGACCGGGGACTAGTAATCACCTACAATGAGCAGTTCTTC. V is TRBV27 and J is TRBJ2-1; 8 bases are shared with TRBD2. This CDR3 comprises 18 residues. The J segment lost 2 bases and the V segment lost 5 bases, leaving 14 bases of the junction unmatched. Germline V gene data show CDR1 as MNHEY and CDR2 as SMNVEV (reference sequence).

This chain uses TRBV7-8 with TRBJ2-2, with 7 bases that match TRBD1. Germline CDR1 SGHVS, CDR2 FQNEAQ. The CDR3 loop spans 14 amino acids. Trimming took 6 bases from V and 0 from J; bases not matched to a gene: 1. The CDR3 region is CASRGQTNTGELFF. CDR3 DNA: TGTGCCAGCAGGGGACAGACGAACACCGGGGAGCTGTTTTTT.

This chain joins TRBV15 and TRBJ1-6, with D perhaps TRBD1 (5 bases). V was shortened by 3 bases and J by 6 bases, with 12 bases between the two germline ends. There are 15 residues in the CDR3. The germline V gene encodes CDR1 LNHNV and CDR2 YYDKDF (reference sequence). The CDR3 is CATSSGTSLNSPLHF. As DNA, the CDR3 is TGTGCCACCAGCAGCGGGACGTCCCTTAATTCACCCCTCCACTTT.